These T cell receptor beta chains were read from a single sample in a study of early T cells in non-severe SARS-CoV-2 infection. One entry per CDR3 protein results from TCRdb running MiXCR on the 5' RACE reads. The sample has some 80,000 distinct CDR3 sequences, roughly 12% seen once. Input material: whole blood. Source of these receptors: an adult who was a healthcare worker with PCR-confirmed SARS-CoV-2 infection or an uninfected control (not recorded which). Both conserved end residues are part of each CDR3. A D gene is named only where the DNA matches it firmly. Clone size appears in some rows only: once, few, many, or a class for an expanded clone.

j_call d_call clone_size v_call cdr3_aa cdr3_nt
TRBJ2-1 NA NA TRBV3-1 CASSQDLNEQFF TGTGCCAGCAGCCAAGATTTGAATGAGCAGTTCTTC
TRBJ1-2 TRBD1 NA TRBV29-1 CSVPGQGAVGYTF TGCAGCGTCCCCGGACAGGGGGCTGTTGGCTACACCTTC
TRBJ2-7 NA NA TRBV5-1 CASRDGPYEQYF TGCGCCAGTCGGGACGGCCCCTACGAGCAGTACTTC
TRBJ2-3 TRBD1 NA TRBV29-1 CSVEDRLSTDTQYF TGCAGCGTTGAGGACAGGTTGAGCACAGATACGCAGTATTTT
TRBJ2-1 TRBD2 NA TRBV20-1 CSVLQGGLAVDNEQFF TGCAGTGTCCTTCAAGGGGGACTAGCGGTTGACAATGAGCAGTTCTTC
TRBJ2-2 TRBD2 few TRBV6-5 CASSYLAGVGSGELFF TGTGCCAGCAGTTACCTAGCGGGAGTCGGTAGCGGGGAGCTGTTTTTT
TRBJ1-1 NA few TRBV11-2 CASSLGGRVKGRTEAFF TGTGCCAGCAGTCTGGGGGGGCGCGTCAAGGGAAGAACTGAAGCTTTCTTT
TRBJ2-5 NA few TRBV3-1 CASSQEIAGLQETQYF TGTGCCAGCAGCCAAGAGATAGCAGGGCTCCAAGAGACCCAGTACTTC
TRBJ1-1 NA NA TRBV14 CASSQDRGGARNTEAFF TGTGCCAGCAGCCAAGATCGCGGGGGCGCGAGGAACACTGAAGCTTTCTTT
TRBJ2-1 NA many TRBV2 CASSPRPSSYNEQFF TGTGCCAGCAGTCCACGACCTAGCTCCTACAATGAGCAGTTCTTC
TRBJ2-2 NA NA TRBV9 CASSVDSPYSAGELFF TGTGCCAGCAGCGTAGATTCCCCCTACTCCGCCGGGGAGCTGTTTTTT
TRBJ2-3 NA few TRBV27 CASKGGRFTDTQYF TGTGCCAGCAAGGGGGGGCGCTTCACAGATACGCAGTATTTT
TRBJ2-7 TRBD2 NA TRBV9 CASSVVSGSYEQYF TGTGCCAGCAGCGTAGTGAGCGGGAGTTACGAGCAGTACTTC
TRBJ1-5 NA few TRBV10-3 CAITEGQTLGNQPQHF TGTGCCATCACCGAGGGACAAACTTTAGGCAATCAGCCCCAGCATTTT
TRBJ2-7 NA NA TRBV7-2 CASSPRDEQYF TGTGCCAGCAGCCCGAGGGATGAGCAGTACTTC
TRBJ1-2 TRBD1 few TRBV7-8 CASSLTGVDGYTF TGTGCCAGCAGCTTGACAGGGGTAGATGGCTACACCTTC
TRBJ2-7 NA few TRBV15 CATSRDVTAPYF TGTGCCACCAGCAGAGATGTTACAGCCCCGTACTTC
TRBJ2-1 NA few TRBV11-2 CASSLSGTLNNEQFF TGTGCCAGCAGCTTGTCCGGGACATTAAACAATGAGCAGTTCTTC
TRBJ2-2 TRBD2 few TRBV24-1 CATSDTSGGSAGELFF TGTGCCACCAGTGATACGTCGGGCGGGAGTGCCGGGGAGCTGTTTTTT
TRBJ1-4 NA NA TRBV7-8 CASSLNSPTNEKLFF TGTGCCAGCAGCCTAAATAGTCCAACTAATGAAAAACTGTTTTTT
TRBJ1-2 NA NA TRBV30 CAWSVSRQVYGYTF TGTGCCTGGAGTGTATCCCGGCAGGTTTATGGCTACACCTTC
TRBJ2-1 TRBD2 NA TRBV18 CASSLEREDEQFF TGTGCCAGCTCACTTGAGCGGGAGGATGAGCAGTTCTTC
TRBJ2-4 NA NA TRBV12-3/TRBV12-4 CASGPGHIQYF TGTGCCAGCGGTCCAGGGCACATTCAGTACTTC
TRBJ2-4 NA many TRBV30 CAWSVSDIQYF TGTGCCTGGAGTGTATCGGACATTCAGTACTTC
TRBJ1-1 TRBD1 many TRBV11-2 CASSLPDRVSTEAFF TGTGCCAGCAGCTTACCGGACAGGGTGAGCACTGAAGCTTTCTTT